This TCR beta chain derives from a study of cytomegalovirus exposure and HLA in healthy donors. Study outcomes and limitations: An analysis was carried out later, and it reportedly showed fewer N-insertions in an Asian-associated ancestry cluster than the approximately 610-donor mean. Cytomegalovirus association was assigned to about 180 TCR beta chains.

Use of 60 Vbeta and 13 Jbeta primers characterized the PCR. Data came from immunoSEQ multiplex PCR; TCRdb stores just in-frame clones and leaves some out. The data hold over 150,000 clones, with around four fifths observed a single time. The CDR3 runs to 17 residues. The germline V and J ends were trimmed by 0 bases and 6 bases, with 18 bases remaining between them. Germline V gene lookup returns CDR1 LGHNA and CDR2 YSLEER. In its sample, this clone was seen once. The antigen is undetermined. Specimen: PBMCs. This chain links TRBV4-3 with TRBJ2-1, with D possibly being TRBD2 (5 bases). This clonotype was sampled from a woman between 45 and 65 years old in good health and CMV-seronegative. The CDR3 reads CASSQDGGPRSLNEQFF. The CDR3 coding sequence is TGCGCCAGCAGCCAAGATGGAGGACCAAGGTCCCTCAATGAGCAGTTCTTC.